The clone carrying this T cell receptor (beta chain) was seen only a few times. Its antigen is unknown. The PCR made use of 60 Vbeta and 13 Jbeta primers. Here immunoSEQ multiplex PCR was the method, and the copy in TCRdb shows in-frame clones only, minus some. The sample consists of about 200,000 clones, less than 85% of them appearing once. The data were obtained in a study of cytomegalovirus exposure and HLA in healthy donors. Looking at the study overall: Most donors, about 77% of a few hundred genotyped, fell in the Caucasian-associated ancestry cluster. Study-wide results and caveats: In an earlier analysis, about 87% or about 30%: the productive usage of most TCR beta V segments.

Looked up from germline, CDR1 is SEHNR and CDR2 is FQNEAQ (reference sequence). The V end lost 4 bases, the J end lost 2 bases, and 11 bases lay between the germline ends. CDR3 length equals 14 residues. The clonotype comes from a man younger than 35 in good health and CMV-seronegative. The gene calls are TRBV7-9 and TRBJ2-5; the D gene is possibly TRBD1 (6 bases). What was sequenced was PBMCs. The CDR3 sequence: CASSSHRVQETQYF. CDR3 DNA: TGTGCCAGCAGCTCCCACAGGGTACAAGAGACCCAGTACTTC.